The entry that follows covers one T cell receptor beta chain sequence. V lost 0 bases to trimming and J lost 7 bases, with 10 bases between them. In germline, CDR1 is WSHSY, CDR2 SAAADI. The CDR3 is 14 amino acids. This entry is derived from a study of OX40 agonist ivuxolimab in advanced cancers. About the study: Of mixed ages from roughly 23 to 85 and averaging approximately 60 years, the group was about 86% male.

The table came from immunoSEQ multiplex PCR; TCRdb's copy has only in-frame clones and leaves some out. Found here are 25,000 to 35,000 clones, roughly 84% of them singletons; the top ten hold under 25%. This specimen was CD4+ or CD8+ T cells sorted from blood, taken in a trial of the OX40 agonist ivuxolimab. The chain combines TRBV10-2 with TRBJ1-5, with D hard to call. This clonotype originated in an adult with an advanced solid tumor such as melanoma, head and neck, liver or kidney cancer. The CDR3 DNA follows: TGCGCCAGCAGTGAGTCGATGGGGAGACAGCCCCAGCATTTT. Translation gives CASSESMGRQPQHF.